This T cell receptor (beta chain) was sequenced in a study of blood T cell repertoires in COVID-19. Study details: Researchers got acute and convalescent COVID-19 samples from the United States, Italy and Spain.

Authors' analysis steps: Quantification of nucleated cells was approximated via reference gene primer amplification. The protocol was immunoSEQ multiplex PCR, while the TCRdb copy is restricted to in-frame clones and leaves out a portion. V and J calls and clone size are given by that table; D and trimming were obtained from the DNA. Here the sample spans roughly 160,000 clones, about 85% being singletons. Trimming removed 4 bases at V and 3 bases at J, with 5 bases between. The CDR3 is 12 amino acids. Germline CDR1 is MDHEN and CDR2 is SYDVKM. The origin of this receptor is a woman aged 80 or over with COVID-19, enrolled during active disease. This chain joins TRBV28 and TRBJ2-3; D call uncertain. What was sequenced was peripheral blood. The CDR3 DNA sequence: TGTGCCAGCAGTTCGACTACAGATACGCAGTATTTT. It yields the protein CASSSTTDTQYF. Full variable domain (missing parts from reference TRBV28 and TRBJ2-3): DVKVTQSSRYLVKRTGEKVFLECVQDMDHENMFWYRQDPGLGLRLIYFSYDVKMKEKGDIPEGYSVSREKKERFSLILESASTNQTSMYLCASSSTTDTQYFGPGTRLTVL.